Shown below are 4 T cell receptor beta chains from a single sample sequenced in a study of CD8+ T cells in alopecia areata. Treatment of the sample: oral pan-JAK inhibitor, 5-10 mg twice daily. Extracted RNA was reverse transcribed, and the resulting cDNA served as sequencing template. The assay was immunoSEQ multiplex PCR, and TCRdb's table has in-frame clones only and misses some. Of about 140,000 clones in the sample, roughly 82% were seen once. Sequenced here: CD8+ T cells sorted from blood, sampled at week 4, from a patient treated with tofacitinib. All receptors come from a human donor with alopecia areata.

CDR3 DNA: TGTGCCAGCAGCTTGAAGGGATTCAGCAATCAGCCCCAGCATTTT. It translates to CASSLKGFSNQPQHF. This chain uses TRBV5-6 with TRBJ1-5; D ambiguous. Trimming left V 1 base short and J 1 base short, with 9 bases between. The CDR3 contains 15 residues. CDR1 and CDR2 from the germline V gene are SGHDT and YYEEEE. The full variable domain, with the rest looked up from reference TRBV5-6 and TRBJ1-5, is DAGVTQSPTHLIKTRGQQVTLRCSPKSGHDTVSWYQQALGQGPQFIFQYYEEEERQRGNFPDRFSGHQFPNYSSELNVNALLLGDSALYLCASSLKGFSNQPQHFGDGTRLSIL.

The chain uses TRBV9 and TRBJ2-1; 8 bases match TRBD1. CDR3 length: 15 amino acids. Germline V gene sequence: CDR1 SGDLS, CDR2 YYNGEE. V lost 2 bases and J lost 4; bases outside the gene matches: 5. The CDR3 loop is CASSVSGTGYNEQFF. The CDR3 DNA sequence: TGTGCCAGCAGCGTGTCCGGGACAGGATACAATGAGCAGTTCTTC.

The chain combines TRBV7-6 with TRBJ2-1, with 12 nucleotides matching TRBD2. The germline V gene has CDR1 SGHVS and CDR2 FNYEAQ. The CDR3 runs to 16 residues. J gave up 5 bases and V 5 bases, and 7 bases lay outside the gene matches. CDR3 region: CASSALAGGRNNEQFF. CDR3 in DNA: TGTGCCAGCAGCGCACTAGCGGGGGGCCGGAACAATGAGCAGTTCTTC.

The chain couples TRBV7-9 to TRBJ1-5; D remains unclear. Trimming shortened V by 4 bases and J by 0 bases, and 7 bases separated the two germline ends. CDR1 SEHNR and CDR2 FQNEAQ come from the germline V gene (reference sequence). CDR3 length: 14 amino acids. CDR3 nucleotides: TGTGCCAGCAGCTCGACTATTAGCAATCAGCCCCAGCATTTT. Residues: CASSSTISNQPQHF.